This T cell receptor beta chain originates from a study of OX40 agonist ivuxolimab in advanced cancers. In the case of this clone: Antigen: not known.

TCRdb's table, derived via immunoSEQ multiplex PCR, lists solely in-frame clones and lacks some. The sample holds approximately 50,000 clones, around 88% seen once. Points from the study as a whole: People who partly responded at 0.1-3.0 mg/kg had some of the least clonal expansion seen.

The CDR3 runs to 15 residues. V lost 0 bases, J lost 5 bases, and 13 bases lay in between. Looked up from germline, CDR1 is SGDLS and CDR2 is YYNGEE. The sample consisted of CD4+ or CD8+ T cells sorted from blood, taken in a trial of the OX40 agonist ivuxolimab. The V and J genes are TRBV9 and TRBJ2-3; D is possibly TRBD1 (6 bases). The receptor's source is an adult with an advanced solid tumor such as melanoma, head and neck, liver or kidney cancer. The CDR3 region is CASSVGGQGRDTQYF. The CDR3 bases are TGTGCCAGCAGCGTAGGAGGTCAGGGGAGAGATACGCAGTATTTT.